This T cell receptor beta chain was identified during a study of blood T cell repertoires in COVID-19. Here immunoSEQ multiplex PCR was the method, and the copy in TCRdb shows in-frame clones only, minus some. This table has about 170,000 clones, 79% appearing once. The CDR3 sequence is 13 residues long. In germline, CDR1 is MNHEY, CDR2 SMNVEV (reference sequence). Trimming shortened V by 1 base and J by 7 bases, and 9 bases separated the two germline ends. The sample consisted of PBMCs or T cells enriched from blood (not recorded which). This receptor was obtained from a woman in her 70s in a cohort exposed to, infected with or recovered from COVID-19 (not recorded which). The chain is built from TRBV27 and TRBJ2-3; possibly TRBD2 for D (5 bases). CDR3 DNA: TGTGCCAGCAGTTTATGGCTAGCTAATACGCAGTATTTT. This sequence encodes CASSLWLANTQYF.